The 27 T cell receptor beta chains in this list originate from one sample, sequenced in a study of early T cells in non-severe SARS-CoV-2 infection. TCRdb re-analysed the 5' RACE reads in MiXCR, keeping a single row per CDR3 protein. The sample has under 70,000 distinct CDR3 sequences, about 13% seen once. Sequenced material: whole blood, taken at baseline. The receptors originated from an adult who was a healthcare worker with PCR-confirmed SARS-CoV-2 infection or an uninfected control (not recorded which).

This clonotype was observed many times. The chain employs TRBV12-5 and TRBJ2-7; TRBD2 might be the D (6 bases). Trimming pared 3 bases from V and 3 bases from J, leaving 9 bases between. The germline gives CDR1 LGHNT, CDR2 FRNRAP. The CDR3 sequence is 13 residues long. CDR3: CASGLGGIYEQYF. Here the CDR3 DNA reads TGTGCTAGTGGTTTAGGCGGGATCTACGAGCAGTACTTC. Together with reference TRBV12-5 and TRBJ2-7, the CDR3 gives the full variable domain: DARVTQTPRHKVTEMGQEVTMRCQPILGHNTVFWYRQTMMQGLELLAYFRNRAPLDDSGMPKDRFSAEMPDATLATLKIQPSEPRDSAVYFCASGLGGIYEQYFGPGTRLTVT.

This sequence joins TRBV6-5 and TRBJ1-1, with 8 bases aligning to TRBD1. The CDR3 totals 13 residues. J was trimmed by 0 bases and V by 10 bases; bases with no gene match: 4. Per germline, CDR1 MNHEY and CDR2 SVGAGI. CDR3 DNA: TGTGCCACCAACAGGGGGATGAACACTGAAGCTTTCTTT. It encodes CATNRGMNTEAFF.

This clonotype appeared a few times. The chain carries TRBV30 and TRBJ2-7; D is possibly TRBD1 (5 bases). The germline V and J ends were trimmed by 0 bases and 2 bases, with 14 bases remaining between them. The CDR3 consists of 15 residues. Germline V gives CDR1 GTSNPN, CDR2 SVGIG (reference sequence). CDR3 coding DNA: TGTGCCTGGAGTGTGGGGCCTGTGGGGCCCTACGAGCAGTACTTC. Protein product: CAWSVGPVGPYEQYF.

The chain links TRBV4-1 to TRBJ1-4, with D tentatively TRBD1 (5 bases). This CDR3 is 13 amino acids long. V was cut by 0 bases and J by 8 bases, with 7 bases left in between. Germline CDR1 reads MGHRA; CDR2 reads YSYEKL. This CDR3 is CASSQDWGEKLFF. The CDR3 region has the DNA TGCGCCAGCAGCCAAGATTGGGGGGAAAAACTGTTTTTT.

At least ten counts were recorded for this clonotype. The genes are TRBV5-1 and TRBJ2-5; 11 bases agree with TRBD2. From germline, CDR1 is SGHRS and CDR2 YFSETQ. The J segment lost 0 bases and the V segment lost 3 bases, leaving 7 bases of the junction unmatched. The CDR3 consists of 17 residues. The CDR3 sequence is CASSYGTSGQYQETQYF. CDR3 DNA sequence: TGCGCCAGCAGCTATGGGACTAGCGGCCAGTACCAAGAGACCCAGTACTTC.

The rearrangement uses TRBV7-6 and TRBJ1-2; the match to TRBD1 covers 11 bases. The V gene's germline CDR1 is SGHVS and CDR2 FNYEAQ. The V gene end was trimmed by 5 bases and the J gene end by 3 bases; junction bases not matched to a gene: 8. This CDR3 spans 16 amino acids. CDR3 bases: TGTGCCAGCAGCCTAGGACAGGGGGCGATTGACTATGGCTACACCTTC. The encoded protein is CASSLGQGAIDYGYTF.

The chain carries TRBV7-2 and TRBJ1-2, with a weak D call TRBD1 (6 bases). The CDR3 is made up of 13 amino acids. V lost 2 bases, J lost 2 bases, and 6 bases lay in between. Germline V gene data show CDR1 as SGHTA and CDR2 as FQGNSA. In DNA, the CDR3 is TGTGCCAGCAGCTTACAGGGGAACTATGGCTACACCTTC. Translated, it gives CASSLQGNYGYTF.

Ten or more counts support this clonotype. This sequence joins TRBV4-1 and TRBJ2-7; D not certain. The CDR3 is 14 residues long. Germline V gene lookup returns CDR1 MGHRA and CDR2 YSYEKL. V was cut by 3 bases and J by 0 bases, with 9 bases left in between. CDR3 bases: TGCGCCAGCAGCCACCTAGGCAGCTCCTACGAGCAGTACTTC. It is translated as CASSHLGSSYEQYF.

This clonotype was detected ten times or more. The rearrangement joins TRBV12-3 or TRBV12-4 to TRBJ1-1, with 7 positions matching TRBD1. Germline trimming cut 6 bases from V and 4 bases from J; bases unmatched to any gene: 5. This CDR3 spans 13 amino acids. The CDR3 reads CASRDTGATEAFF. The DNA of the CDR3 is TGTGCCAGCAGAGATACAGGGGCCACTGAAGCTTTCTTT.

The gene calls are TRBV6-2 or TRBV6-3 and TRBJ1-1; D not resolved. The V end lost 10 bases, the J end lost 1 base, and 13 bases lay between the germline ends. CDR3 size: 13 residues. Germline loops: CDR1 MNHEY, CDR2 SVGEGT. DNA for the CDR3: TGTGCCACCAGCTACTTTGGGAACACTGAAGCTTTCTTT. Translated: CATSYFGNTEAFF.

This clonotype was found a few times. This chain uses TRBV2 with TRBJ2-5; no clear D. The CDR3 loop spans 11 amino acids. Trimming left V 4 bases short and J 1 base short, with 1 base between. In germline, CDR1 is SNHLY, CDR2 FYNNEI. DNA for the CDR3: TGTGCCAGCAGTGGCCAAGAGACCCAGTACTTC. Its translation: CASSGQETQYF. The variable domain in full, completed from reference TRBV2 and TRBJ2-5, reads EPEVTQTPSHQVTQMGQEVILRCVPISNHLYFYWYRQILGQKVEFLVSFYNNEISEKSEIFDDQFSVERPDGSNFTLKIRSTKLEDSAMYFCASSGQETQYFGPGTRLLVL.

This clonotype was recorded at least ten times. This chain connects TRBV12-3 or TRBV12-4 to TRBJ1-1, with D possibly matching TRBD1 (5 bases). CDR3 size: 13 residues. The ends were cut back, 3 bases at V and 1 base at J, with 6 bases in the middle. The CDR3 loop is CASSLTANTEAFF. CDR3 nucleotides: TGTGCCAGCAGTTTGACAGCGAACACTGAAGCTTTCTTT.

This clonotype was observed a few times. The chain couples TRBV5-4 to TRBJ2-1; 8 bases agree with TRBD1. The trim removed 4 bases at V and 5 bases at J, leaving 14 bases unmatched. Germline assignment: CDR1 SGHNT and CDR2 YYREEE (reference sequence). CDR3 length: 17 residues. The CDR3, as DNA: TGTGCCAGCAGCCATGCCCTTGGACAGACAGGGGACAATGAGCAGTTCTTC. Encoded protein: CASSHALGQTGDNEQFF.

Relative to its sample, this clonotype is medium-sized (0.01 to 0.1%). This rearrangement joins TRBV2 to TRBJ1-5; 8 bases map to TRBD1. CDR3 length equals 14 residues. Germline CDR1 SNHLY, CDR2 FYNNEI. Germline trimming cut 10 bases from V and 3 bases from J; bases unmatched to any gene: 8. CDR3 protein: CATQRQGNNQPQHF. Written as DNA, the CDR3 is TGTGCCACCCAACGACAGGGGAACAATCAGCCCCAGCATTTT.

This clonotype was picked up a small number of times. The rearrangement joins TRBV20-1 to TRBJ2-3, with D hard to call. V was pared by 3 bases and J by 2 bases, with 6 bases between. The CDR3 contains 12 residues. From germline, CDR1 is DFQATT and CDR2 SNEGSKA (reference sequence). The CDR3 reads CSASPLTDTQYF. CDR3 nucleotide sequence: TGCAGTGCTAGCCCCCTCACAGATACGCAGTATTTT.

This clonotype was found many times. The chain has TRBV30 and TRBJ1-5, with 12 bases identical to TRBD1. CDR3 size: 14 residues. Germline V gene data show CDR1 as GTSNPN and CDR2 as SVGIG (reference sequence). J was trimmed by 4 bases and V by 3 bases; bases with no gene match: 1. The CDR3: CAWRGQGANQPQHF. In DNA form, the CDR3 reads TGTGCCTGGAGGGGACAGGGGGCGAATCAGCCCCAGCATTTT.

The rearrangement joins TRBV28 to TRBJ2-2; 10 positions match TRBD2. Germline assignment: CDR1 MDHEN and CDR2 SYDVKM. This CDR3 has 13 amino acids. The ends lost 6 bases at V and 10 bases at J; junction bases unmatched: 5. The CDR3, as DNA: TGTGCCAGCAGGAGCGGGGGGGCGCCGGAGCTGTTTTTT. The encoded protein is CASRSGGAPELFF.

In this sample, this clonotype turned up many times. This chain joins TRBV5-1 and TRBJ1-1; tentatively, D is TRBD1 (5 bases). With 0 bases removed from V and 1 base from J, the gap between germline ends came to 10 bases. This CDR3 region has 15 residues. From germline, CDR1 is SGHRS and CDR2 YFSETQ. CDR3 sequence: CASSLAGRANTEAFF. The CDR3 nucleotides are TGCGCCAGCAGCTTGGCAGGGCGGGCGAACACTGAAGCTTTCTTT.

The rearrangement uses TRBV5-1 and TRBJ1-4, with 7 nucleotides matching TRBD1. Germline V lookup: CDR1 SGHRS, CDR2 YFSETQ. J lost 0 bases, V lost 1 base, and 12 bases had no gene match. This CDR3 comprises 19 residues. As DNA, the CDR3 is TGCGCCAGCAGCTTGCGGCGTGCAGGGGGAACGGCAACTAATGAAAAACTGTTTTTT. Translation: CASSLRRAGGTATNEKLFF.

V usage is TRBV28 and J usage is TRBJ2-3; 8 nucleotides match TRBD1. Germline V gene sequence: CDR1 MDHEN, CDR2 SYDVKM. This CDR3 is built from 14 residues. V shed 5 bases and J 6 bases; nucleotides not matched to a gene: 7. The CDR3 sequence is CASSRQGKRDTQYF. The DNA for the CDR3 is TGTGCCAGCAGTAGACAGGGGAAGAGGGATACGCAGTATTTT. The full variable domain, its missing parts supplied by reference TRBV28 and TRBJ2-3, is DVKVTQSSRYLVKRTGEKVFLECVQDMDHENMFWYRQDPGLGLRLIYFSYDVKMKEKGDIPEGYSVSREKKERFSLILESASTNQTSMYLCASSRQGKRDTQYFGPGTRLTVL.

This clonotype was recorded many times. The chain recombines TRBV7-2 with TRBJ2-3; no firm D call. Germline V CDR1 and CDR2: SGHTA, FQGNSA. The V end was cut by 2 bases, the J end by 2 bases, with 11 bases between. CDR3 size: 15 residues. CDR3 residues: CASSLSRVNTDTQYF. CDR3 sequence (DNA): TGTGCCAGCAGCTTATCTAGGGTGAACACAGATACGCAGTATTTT.

This clonotype was seen a handful of times. The J gene is TRBJ1-2, the V gene TRBV11-2, with 12 bases aligning to TRBD1. Germline values: CDR1 SGHAT, CDR2 FQNNGV. Losses at the gene ends were 4 bases for V and 2 bases for J; bases not matched to a gene: 2. The CDR3 runs 15 residues. CDR3 region: CASSWDRGQNYGYTF. As DNA, the CDR3 is TGTGCCAGCAGCTGGGACAGGGGGCAGAACTATGGCTACACCTTC.

The V gene is TRBV6-2 or TRBV6-3, the J gene TRBJ2-7, with 7 bases aligning to TRBD1. With 0 bases clipped from V and 0 bases from J, the junction kept 5 bases outside the gene matches. Germline values: CDR1 MNHEY, CDR2 SVGEGT. CDR3 size: 16 residues. The CDR3 protein is CASSYSKGAGSYEQYF. CDR3 nucleotides: TGTGCCAGCAGTTACTCCAAGGGGGCAGGCTCCTACGAGCAGTACTTC.

The table lists this clonotype with many counts. The chain recombines TRBV4-1 with TRBJ1-5, with D hard to call. Trimming left V 4 bases short and J 0 bases short, with 7 bases between. Germline lookup yields CDR1 MGHRA and CDR2 YSYEKL. The length of the CDR3 is 14 residues. CDR3 amino acids: CASSPSYSNQPQHF. The CDR3 DNA reads as TGCGCCAGCAGCCCGAGTTATAGCAATCAGCCCCAGCATTTT.

The genes are TRBV6-6 and TRBJ2-1; D gene unclear. V was pared by 2 bases and J by 7 bases, with 6 bases between. CDR1 and CDR2 (germline): MNHNY, SVGAGI (reference sequence). The CDR3 runs to 12 residues. The CDR3 DNA reads as TGTGCCAGCAGTTACCCTAAGAATGAGCAGTTCTTC. This encodes CASSYPKNEQFF.

V and J are TRBV30 and TRBJ2-5; D ambiguous. This CDR3 comprises 12 residues. Deletions cut 1 base from V and 7 bases from J, with 10 bases between. The germline CDR1 and CDR2 sequences are GTSNPN and SVGIG (reference sequence). The CDR3 DNA follows: TGTGCCTGGAGTGCCGAGTCTTTGACCCAGTACTTC. Translation: CAWSAESLTQYF.

The chain joins TRBV2 to TRBJ2-1; tentatively, D is TRBD1 (6 bases). CDR3 length equals 14 residues. V was clipped by 7 bases and J by 7 bases, with 17 bases between them. Per germline, CDR1 SNHLY and CDR2 FYNNEI. CDR3 sequence: CASIEAPQGNEQFF. The CDR3 nucleotides are TGTGCCAGCATCGAAGCGCCCCAGGGGAATGAGCAGTTCTTC. Filled out from reference TRBV2 and TRBJ2-1, the complete variable domain reads EPEVTQTPSHQVTQMGQEVILRCVPISNHLYFYWYRQILGQKVEFLVSFYNNEISEKSEIFDDQFSVERPDGSNFTLKIRSTKLEDSAMYFCASIEAPQGNEQFFGPGTRLTVL.